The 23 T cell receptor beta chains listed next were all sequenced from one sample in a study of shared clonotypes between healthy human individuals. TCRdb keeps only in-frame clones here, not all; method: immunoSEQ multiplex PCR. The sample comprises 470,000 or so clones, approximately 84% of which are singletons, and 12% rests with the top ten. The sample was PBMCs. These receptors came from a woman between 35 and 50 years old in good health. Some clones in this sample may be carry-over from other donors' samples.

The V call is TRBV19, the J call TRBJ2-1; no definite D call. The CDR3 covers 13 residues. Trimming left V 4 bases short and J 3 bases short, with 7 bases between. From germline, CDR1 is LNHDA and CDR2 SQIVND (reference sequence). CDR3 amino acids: CASSTWGYNEQFF. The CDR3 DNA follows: TGTGCCAGTAGTACTTGGGGCTACAATGAGCAGTTCTTC.

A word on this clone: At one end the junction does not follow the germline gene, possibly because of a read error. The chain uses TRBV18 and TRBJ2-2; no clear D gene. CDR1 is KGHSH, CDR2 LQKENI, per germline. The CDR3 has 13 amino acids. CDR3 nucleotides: TGTGCCAGCTCACCACCGAATACCGGGGAGCTGTTTTTT. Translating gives CASSPPNTGELFF.

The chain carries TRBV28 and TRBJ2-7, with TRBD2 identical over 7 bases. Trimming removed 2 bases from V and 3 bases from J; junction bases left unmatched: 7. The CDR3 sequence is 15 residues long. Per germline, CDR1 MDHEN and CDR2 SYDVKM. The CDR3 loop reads CASSLLLAEVYEQYF. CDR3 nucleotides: TGTGCCAGCAGTTTACTCCTAGCGGAGGTCTACGAGCAGTACTTC.

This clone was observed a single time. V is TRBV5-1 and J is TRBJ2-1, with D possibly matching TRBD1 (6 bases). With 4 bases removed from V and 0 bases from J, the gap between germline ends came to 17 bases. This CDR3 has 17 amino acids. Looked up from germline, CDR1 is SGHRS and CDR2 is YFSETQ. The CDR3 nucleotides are TGCGCCAGCAGCCCACGGACAGTCGGCAGCTCCTACAATGAGCAGTTCTTC. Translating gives CASSPRTVGSSYNEQFF.

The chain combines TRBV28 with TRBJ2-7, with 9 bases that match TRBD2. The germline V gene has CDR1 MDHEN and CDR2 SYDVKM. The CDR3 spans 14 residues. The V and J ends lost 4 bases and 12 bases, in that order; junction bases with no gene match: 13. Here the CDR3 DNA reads TGTGCCAGCAGTTCCCCCCCTAGCGGGATACCAGCGTACTTC. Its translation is CASSSPPSGIPAYF.

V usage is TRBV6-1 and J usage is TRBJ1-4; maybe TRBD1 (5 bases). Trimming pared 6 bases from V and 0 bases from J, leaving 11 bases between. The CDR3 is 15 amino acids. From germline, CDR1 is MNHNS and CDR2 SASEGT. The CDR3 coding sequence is TGTGCCAGCAGGGGGGTCGGGGCAACTAATGAAAAACTGTTTTTT. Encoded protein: CASRGVGATNEKLFF.

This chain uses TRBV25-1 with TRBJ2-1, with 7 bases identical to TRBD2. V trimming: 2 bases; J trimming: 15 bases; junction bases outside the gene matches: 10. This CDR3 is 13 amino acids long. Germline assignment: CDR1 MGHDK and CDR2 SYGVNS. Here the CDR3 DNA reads TGTGCCAGCAGTGAAGGGGGGACTAATCCAGCGTTCTTC. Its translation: CASSEGGTNPAFF. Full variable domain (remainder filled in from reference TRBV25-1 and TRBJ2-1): EADIYQTPRYLVIGTGKKITLECSQTMGHDKMYWYQQDPGMELHLIHYSYGVNSTEKGDLSSESTVSRIRTEHFPLTLESARPSHTSQYLCASSEGGTNPAFFGPGTRLTVL.

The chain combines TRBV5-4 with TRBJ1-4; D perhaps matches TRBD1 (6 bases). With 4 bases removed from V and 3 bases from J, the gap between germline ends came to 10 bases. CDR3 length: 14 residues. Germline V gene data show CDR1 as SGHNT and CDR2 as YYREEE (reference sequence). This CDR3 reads CASSQGGSNEKLFF. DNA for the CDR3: TGTGCCAGCAGCCAAGGGGGGTCTAATGAAAAACTGTTTTTT. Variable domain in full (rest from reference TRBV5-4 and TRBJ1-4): ETGVTQSPTHLIKTRGQQVTLRCSSQSGHNTVSWYQQALGQGPQFIFQYYREEENGRGNFPPRFSGLQFPNYSSELNVNALELDDSALYLCASSQGGSNEKLFFGSGTQLSVL.

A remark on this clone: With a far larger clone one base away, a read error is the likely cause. CDR3 coding DNA: TGTGCCAGAAGCTTAGCGATCGAGACCCAGTACTTC. Translation gives CARSLAIETQYF. V usage is TRBV5-3 and J usage is TRBJ2-5; D gene unclear. TRBV5-3 is designated an ORF whose function remains uncertain. This CDR3 has 12 amino acids. V gave up 2 bases and J gave up 5 bases, with 7 bases separating them.

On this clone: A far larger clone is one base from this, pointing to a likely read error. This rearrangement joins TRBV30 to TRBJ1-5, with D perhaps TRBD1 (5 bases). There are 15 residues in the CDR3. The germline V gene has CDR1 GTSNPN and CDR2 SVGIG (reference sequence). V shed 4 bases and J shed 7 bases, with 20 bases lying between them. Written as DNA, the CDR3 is TGTGCCTGGACTTCCCAGACTTGGAGGGGCCAGCCCCAGCATTTT. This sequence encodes CAWTSQTWRGQPQHF.

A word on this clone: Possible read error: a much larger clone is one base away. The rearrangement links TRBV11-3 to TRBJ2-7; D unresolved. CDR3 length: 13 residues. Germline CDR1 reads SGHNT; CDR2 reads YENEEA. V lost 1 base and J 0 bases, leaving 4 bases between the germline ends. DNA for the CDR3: TGTGCCAGCAGCTTAGGCAACTCCTACGAGCAGTACTTC. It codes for CASSLGNSYEQYF.

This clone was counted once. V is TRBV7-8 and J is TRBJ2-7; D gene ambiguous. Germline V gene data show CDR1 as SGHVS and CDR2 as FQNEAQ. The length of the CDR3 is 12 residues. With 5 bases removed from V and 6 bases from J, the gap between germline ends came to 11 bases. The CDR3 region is CASSLSIGEQYF. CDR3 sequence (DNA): TGTGCCAGCAGCCTCAGCATAGGCGAGCAGTACTTC.

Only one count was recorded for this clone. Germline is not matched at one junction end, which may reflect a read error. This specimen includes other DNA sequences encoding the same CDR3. CDR3 loop: CASSLAQGGAGELFF. The CDR3 DNA follows: TGTGCCAGCAGCTTGGCACAGGGGGGGGCCGGGGAGCTGTTTTTT. V and J are TRBV5-1 and TRBJ2-2, with D perhaps matching TRBD1 (8 bases). Germline CDR1 reads SGHRS; CDR2 reads YFSETQ. The CDR3 runs to 15 residues. The complete variable domain, with remaining parts taken from reference TRBV5-1 and TRBJ2-2, reads KAGVTQTPRYLIKTRGQQVTLSCSPISGHRSVSWYQQTPGQGLQFLFEYFSETQRNKGNFPGRFSGRQFSNSRSEMNVSTLELGDSALYLCASSLAQGGAGELFFGEGSRLTVL.

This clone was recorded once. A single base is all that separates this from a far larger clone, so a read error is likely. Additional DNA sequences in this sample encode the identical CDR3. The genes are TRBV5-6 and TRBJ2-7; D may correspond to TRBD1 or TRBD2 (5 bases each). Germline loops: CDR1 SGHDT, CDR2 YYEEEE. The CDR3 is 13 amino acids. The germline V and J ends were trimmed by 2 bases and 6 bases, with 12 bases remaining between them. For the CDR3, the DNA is TGTGCCAGCAGCTTAGACCGGGACGGCGAGCAGTACTTC. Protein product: CASSLDRDGEQYF.

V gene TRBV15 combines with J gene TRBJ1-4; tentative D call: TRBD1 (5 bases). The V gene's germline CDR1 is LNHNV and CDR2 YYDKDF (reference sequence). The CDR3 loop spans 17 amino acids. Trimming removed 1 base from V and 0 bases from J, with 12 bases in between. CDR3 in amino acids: CATSRVARDATNEKLFF. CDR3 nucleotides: TGTGCCACCAGCAGAGTTGCCAGGGACGCAACTAATGAAAAACTGTTTTTT.

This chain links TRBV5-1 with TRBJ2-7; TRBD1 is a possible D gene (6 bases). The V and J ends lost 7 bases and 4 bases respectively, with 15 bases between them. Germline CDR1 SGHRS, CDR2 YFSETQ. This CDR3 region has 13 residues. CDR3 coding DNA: TGCGCCAGCCGGCATCGGCAGGGGTACGAGCAGTACTTC. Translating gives CASRHRQGYEQYF. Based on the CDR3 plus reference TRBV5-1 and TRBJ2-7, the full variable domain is KAGVTQTPRYLIKTRGQQVTLSCSPISGHRSVSWYQQTPGQGLQFLFEYFSETQRNKGNFPGRFSGRQFSNSRSEMNVSTLELGDSALYLCASRHRQGYEQYFGPGTRLTVT.

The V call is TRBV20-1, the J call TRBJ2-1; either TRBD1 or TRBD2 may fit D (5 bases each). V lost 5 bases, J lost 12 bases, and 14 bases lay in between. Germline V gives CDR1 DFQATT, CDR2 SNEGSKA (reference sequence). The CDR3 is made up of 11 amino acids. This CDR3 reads CSAAVGPVQFF. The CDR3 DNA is TGCAGTGCTGCCGTGGGACCCGTGCAGTTCTTC.

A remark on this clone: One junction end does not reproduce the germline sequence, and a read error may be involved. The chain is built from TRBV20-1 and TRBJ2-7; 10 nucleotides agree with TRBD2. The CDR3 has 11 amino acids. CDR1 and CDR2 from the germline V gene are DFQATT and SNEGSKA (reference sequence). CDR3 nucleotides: TGCAGTGCTAACGGGCTAGCGGGAGTGCACTTC. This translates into CSANGLAGVHF.

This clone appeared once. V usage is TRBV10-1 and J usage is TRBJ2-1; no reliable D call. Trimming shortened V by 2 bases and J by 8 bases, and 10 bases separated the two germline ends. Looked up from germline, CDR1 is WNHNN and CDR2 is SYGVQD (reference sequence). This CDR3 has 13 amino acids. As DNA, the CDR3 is TGCGCCAGCAGTGAGAACTATGGCGATGAGCAGTTCTTC. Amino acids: CASSENYGDEQFF.

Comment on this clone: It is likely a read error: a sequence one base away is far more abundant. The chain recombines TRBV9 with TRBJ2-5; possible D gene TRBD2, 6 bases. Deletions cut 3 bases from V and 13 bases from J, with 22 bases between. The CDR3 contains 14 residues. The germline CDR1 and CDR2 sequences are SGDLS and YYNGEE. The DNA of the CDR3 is TGTGCCAGCAGCGCCTCCGGGACGCGGGGTGGCCGGTACTTC. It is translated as CASSASGTRGGRYF.

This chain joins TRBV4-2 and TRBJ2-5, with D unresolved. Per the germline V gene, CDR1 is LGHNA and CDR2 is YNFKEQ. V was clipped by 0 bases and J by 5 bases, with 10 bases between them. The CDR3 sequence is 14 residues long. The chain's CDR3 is CASSQERLVETQYF. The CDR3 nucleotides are TGTGCCAGCAGCCAAGAGAGGCTAGTTGAGACCCAGTACTTC.

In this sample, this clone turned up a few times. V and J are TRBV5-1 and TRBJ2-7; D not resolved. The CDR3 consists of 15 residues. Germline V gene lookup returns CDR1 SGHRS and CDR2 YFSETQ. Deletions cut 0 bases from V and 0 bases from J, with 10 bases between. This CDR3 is CASSLDGAPSYEQYF. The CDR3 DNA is TGCGCCAGCAGCTTGGACGGTGCTCCCTCCTACGAGCAGTACTTC.

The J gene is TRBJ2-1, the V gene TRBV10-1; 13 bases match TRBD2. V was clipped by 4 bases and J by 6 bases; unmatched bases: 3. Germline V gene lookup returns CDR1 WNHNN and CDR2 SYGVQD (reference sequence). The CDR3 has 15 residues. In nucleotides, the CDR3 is TGCGCCAGCAGTGTGGGACTAGCGGGGTTCAATGAGCAGTTCTTC. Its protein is CASSVGLAGFNEQFF.